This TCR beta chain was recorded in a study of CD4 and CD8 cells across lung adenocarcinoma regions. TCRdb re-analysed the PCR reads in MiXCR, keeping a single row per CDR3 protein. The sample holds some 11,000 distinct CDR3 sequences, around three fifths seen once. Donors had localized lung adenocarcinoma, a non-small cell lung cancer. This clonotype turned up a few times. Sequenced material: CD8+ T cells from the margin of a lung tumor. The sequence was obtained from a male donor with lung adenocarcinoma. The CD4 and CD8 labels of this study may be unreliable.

The CDR3 DNA reads TGTGCCAGCAGTGAACCCCCCGTCGGCTACACCTTC. Its protein is CASSEPPVGYTF. V gene TRBV6-1 combines with J gene TRBJ1-2, with D unclear. CDR3 length: 12 residues. Germline values: CDR1 MNHNS, CDR2 SASEGT. Trimming pared 2 bases from V and 8 bases from J, leaving 9 bases between.